This is a list of T cell receptor beta chains from one sample in a study of blood T cell repertoires in COVID-19. Assay used: immunoSEQ multiplex PCR; TCRdb lists only in-frame clones, some missing. Here the sample spans about 200,000 clones, approximately 88% being singletons. The sample was peripheral blood. The receptors come from a man aged 40-49 years with acute or convalescent COVID-19. CDR3s include the opening cysteine and the closing phenylalanine or tryptophan. A D gene is named only where the DNA matches it firmly. Expanded clones get a size class; other rows say once, few or many, or leave the size out.

clone size: few
D gene: TRBD2
V gene: TRBV18
CDR3 length: 15
J gene: TRBJ2-1
CDR3 protein: CASSPSLAGGHEQFF
CDR3 DNA: TGTGCCAGCTCACCATCGCTAGCGGGAGGTCATGAGCAGTTCTTC

clone size: -
D gene: -
V gene: TRBV24-1
CDR3 length: 15
J gene: TRBJ1-5
CDR3 protein: CATSDARAGNQPQHF
CDR3 DNA: TGTGCCACCAGTGATGCGCGTGCGGGCAATCAGCCCCAGCATTTT

clone size: once
D gene: TRBD2
V gene: TRBV14
CDR3 length: 13
J gene: TRBJ2-3
CDR3 protein: CASSPGGGDTQYF
CDR3 DNA: TGTGCCAGCAGCCCGGGAGGAGGAGATACGCAGTATTTT

clone size: -
D gene: -
V gene: TRBV7-9
CDR3 length: 15
J gene: TRBJ1-6
CDR3 protein: CASSSGLSYNSPLHF
CDR3 DNA: TGTGCCAGCAGTTCAGGGTTGTCCTATAATTCACCCCTCCACTTT

clone size: -
D gene: -
V gene: TRBV7-2
CDR3 length: 15
J gene: TRBJ2-1
CDR3 protein: CASSLVGAHYNEQFF
CDR3 DNA: TGTGCCAGCAGCTTAGTTGGGGCCCATTACAATGAGCAGTTCTTC

clone size: -
D gene: TRBD1
V gene: TRBV6-5
CDR3 length: 13
J gene: TRBJ1-6
CDR3 protein: CASRGQGGSPLHF
CDR3 DNA: TGTGCCAGCAGGGGACAGGGGGGTTCACCCCTCCACTTT

clone size: -
D gene: -
V gene: TRBV18
CDR3 length: 15
J gene: TRBJ1-4
CDR3 protein: CASSPSSAGVEKLFF
CDR3 DNA: TGTGCCAGCTCACCCTCGAGTGCGGGGGTGGAAAAACTGTTTTTT

clone size: once
D gene: TRBD1
V gene: TRBV10-2
CDR3 length: 12
J gene: TRBJ1-4
CDR3 protein: CASRDRDEKLFF
CDR3 DNA: TGCGCCAGCCGAGACAGGGATGAAAAACTGTTTTTT

clone size: -
D gene: -
V gene: TRBV29-1
CDR3 length: 13
J gene: TRBJ1-1
CDR3 protein: CSVDQQGNTEAFF
CDR3 DNA: TGCAGCGTTGATCAGCAGGGGAACACTGAAGCTTTCTTT

clone size: -
D gene: TRBD2
V gene: TRBV7-9
CDR3 length: 14
J gene: TRBJ2-7
CDR3 protein: CASNVREGLHEQYF
CDR3 DNA: TGTGCCAGCAACGTGCGGGAGGGCCTCCACGAGCAGTACTTC

clone size: -
D gene: -
V gene: TRBV7-2
CDR3 length: 16
J gene: TRBJ2-1
CDR3 protein: CASSLAQAPPYNEQFF
CDR3 DNA: TGTGCCAGCAGCTTAGCGCAAGCTCCCCCCTACAATGAGCAGTTCTTC

clone size: once
D gene: -
V gene: TRBV6-5
CDR3 length: 12
J gene: TRBJ1-1
CDR3 protein: CASGGGGTEAFF
CDR3 DNA: TGTGCCAGCGGAGGGGGGGGAACTGAAGCTTTCTTT

clone size: -
D gene: -
V gene: TRBV4-1
CDR3 length: 14
J gene: TRBJ1-6
CDR3 protein: CASSQEIGRQSLHF
CDR3 DNA: TGCGCCAGCAGCCAAGAAATAGGGCGACAGTCCCTCCACTTT

clone size: -
D gene: TRBD1
V gene: TRBV5-1
CDR3 length: 15
J gene: TRBJ1-2
CDR3 protein: CASSFSGTGNYGYTF
CDR3 DNA: TGCGCCAGCAGCTTTTCCGGGACAGGGAACTATGGCTACACCTTC

clone size: -
D gene: TRBD2
V gene: TRBV4-3
CDR3 length: 16
J gene: TRBJ2-1
CDR3 protein: CASSQRTSGSGNEQFF
CDR3 DNA: TGCGCCAGCAGCCAACGGACTAGCGGGAGTGGCAATGAGCAGTTCTTC

clone size: -
D gene: TRBD1
V gene: TRBV18
CDR3 length: 15
J gene: TRBJ1-5
CDR3 protein: CASSPGTGDNQPQHF
CDR3 DNA: TGTGCCAGCTCACCTGGGACAGGGGACAATCAGCCCCAGCATTTT

clone size: -
D gene: -
V gene: TRBV19
CDR3 length: 17
J gene: TRBJ1-3
CDR3 protein: CASSAWRDSSSGNTIYF
CDR3 DNA: TGTGCCAGTAGTGCCTGGCGGGACTCAAGCTCTGGAAACACCATATATTTT

clone size: once
D gene: -
V gene: TRBV18
CDR3 length: 14
J gene: TRBJ1-3
CDR3 protein: CASSPGQSGNTIYF
CDR3 DNA: TGTGCCAGCTCACCAGGCCAGTCTGGAAACACCATATATTTT

clone size: -
D gene: TRBD1
V gene: TRBV5-5
CDR3 length: 15
J gene: TRBJ1-4
CDR3 protein: CASSFRDSPNEKLFF
CDR3 DNA: TGTGCCAGCAGCTTCCGGGACAGTCCTAATGAAAAACTGTTTTTT

clone size: few
D gene: TRBD1
V gene: TRBV25-1
CDR3 length: 17
J gene: TRBJ1-5
CDR3 protein: CASSSRPSGTENQPQHF
CDR3 DNA: TGTGCCAGCAGTTCACGTCCCTCAGGGACAGAAAATCAGCCCCAGCATTTT

clone size: -
D gene: TRBD2
V gene: TRBV3-1/TRBV3-2
CDR3 length: 18
J gene: TRBJ2-5
CDR3 protein: CASSQEAMDSGRRETQYF
CDR3 DNA: TGTGCCAGCAGCCAAGAGGCGATGGATAGCGGGAGGCGGGAGACCCAGTACTTC

clone size: many
D gene: -
V gene: TRBV6-2/TRBV6-3
CDR3 length: 14
J gene: TRBJ2-1
CDR3 protein: CASSYPRGYNEQFF
CDR3 DNA: TGTGCCAGCAGTTACCCCAGAGGATACAATGAGCAGTTCTTC